The 2 T cell receptor beta chains below all came from one sample that was sequenced in a study of blood T cells in healthy people across ages. A second PCR of 7 to 11 cycles used a sample-barcoded 5' primer and a J-beta primer mix. TCRdb passed the 5' RACE reads through MiXCR, listing each CDR3 protein once. The sample shows about 1.5 million distinct CDR3 sequences, roughly 43% of them seen only once. The sample comprised blood. The source of these receptors is a young woman in good health.

This chain connects TRBV20-1 to TRBJ2-5; no reliable D call. Germline loops: CDR1 DFQATT, CDR2 SNEGSKA (reference sequence). V was clipped by 8 bases and J by 5 bases, with 18 bases between them. This CDR3 has 13 amino acids. CDR3 amino acids: CSSALGDRETQYF. The CDR3 DNA is TGCAGTAGTGCCTTGGGCGACCGGGAGACCCAGTACTTC.

This clonotype has ten or more counts. The chain has TRBV7-2 and TRBJ2-1; 8 bases map to TRBD1. V lost 6 bases and J lost 2; bases outside the gene matches: 6. This CDR3 contains 15 residues. CDR1 and CDR2 from the germline V gene are SGHTA and FQGNSA. CDR3 coding DNA: TGTGCCAGCAGTTTTGACAGGGGAACCTACAATGAGCAGTTCTTC. This translates into CASSFDRGTYNEQFF.